The source of this T cell receptor (beta chain) is a study of cytomegalovirus exposure and HLA in healthy donors. Germline V gene data show CDR1 as SGHDT and CDR2 as YYEEEE. The V gene end was trimmed by 4 bases and the J gene end by 5 bases; junction bases not matched to a gene: 5. The CDR3 has 13 amino acids. Clones were read by immunoSEQ multiplex PCR, and TCRdb kept only the in-frame ones, dropping some. The repertoire holds 150,000 to 200,000 clones, roughly 82% seen once, with over 1.1% in the top ten. The chain employs TRBV5-6 and TRBJ2-7, with 8 bases identical to TRBD2. Sequencing was carried out using PBMCs. The receptor was isolated from a woman under 30 in good health and CMV-seronegative. The CDR3 sequence: CASSPGGFNEQYF. The CDR3 nucleotides read TGTGCCAGCAGCCCGGGGGGGTTCAACGAGCAGTACTTC.